Sequencing of this T cell receptor beta chain was carried out in a study of tumor and adjacent non-tumor tissue in lung cancer. Overall study: The cohort had around twelve adenocarcinoma, 2 squamous cell and 1 small cell patients.

A modified ARM-PCR protocol with three rounds of nested PCR amplified TCRbeta. TCRdb re-analysed the multiplex PCR reads in MiXCR, keeping a single row per CDR3 protein. The data contain some 100,000 distinct CDR3 sequences, over 55% of them singletons. General study points: Top 100 clones took a larger repertoire share in normal lung.

Concerning this clonotype: No antigen is known for it.

No cell sorting was done before RNA was extracted from the tissue. The normal lung tissue was taken more than 3 cm from the tumor edge. CDR1 is SGHNT, CDR2 YENEEA, per germline. CDR3 length: 16 amino acids. V gave up 5 bases and J gave up 15 bases; unmatched junction bases: 20. The clonotype comes from a man in his fifties or sixties with non-small cell lung cancer. The sample consisted of distant non-tumor lung tissue. The chain uses TRBV11-3 and TRBJ2-3; 10 nucleotides match TRBD2. The CDR3 DNA sequence: TGTGCCAGCAGCACGGGACTAGCGAGAGGCACAGATACGCGATATTTT. It codes for CASSTGLARGTDTRYF.